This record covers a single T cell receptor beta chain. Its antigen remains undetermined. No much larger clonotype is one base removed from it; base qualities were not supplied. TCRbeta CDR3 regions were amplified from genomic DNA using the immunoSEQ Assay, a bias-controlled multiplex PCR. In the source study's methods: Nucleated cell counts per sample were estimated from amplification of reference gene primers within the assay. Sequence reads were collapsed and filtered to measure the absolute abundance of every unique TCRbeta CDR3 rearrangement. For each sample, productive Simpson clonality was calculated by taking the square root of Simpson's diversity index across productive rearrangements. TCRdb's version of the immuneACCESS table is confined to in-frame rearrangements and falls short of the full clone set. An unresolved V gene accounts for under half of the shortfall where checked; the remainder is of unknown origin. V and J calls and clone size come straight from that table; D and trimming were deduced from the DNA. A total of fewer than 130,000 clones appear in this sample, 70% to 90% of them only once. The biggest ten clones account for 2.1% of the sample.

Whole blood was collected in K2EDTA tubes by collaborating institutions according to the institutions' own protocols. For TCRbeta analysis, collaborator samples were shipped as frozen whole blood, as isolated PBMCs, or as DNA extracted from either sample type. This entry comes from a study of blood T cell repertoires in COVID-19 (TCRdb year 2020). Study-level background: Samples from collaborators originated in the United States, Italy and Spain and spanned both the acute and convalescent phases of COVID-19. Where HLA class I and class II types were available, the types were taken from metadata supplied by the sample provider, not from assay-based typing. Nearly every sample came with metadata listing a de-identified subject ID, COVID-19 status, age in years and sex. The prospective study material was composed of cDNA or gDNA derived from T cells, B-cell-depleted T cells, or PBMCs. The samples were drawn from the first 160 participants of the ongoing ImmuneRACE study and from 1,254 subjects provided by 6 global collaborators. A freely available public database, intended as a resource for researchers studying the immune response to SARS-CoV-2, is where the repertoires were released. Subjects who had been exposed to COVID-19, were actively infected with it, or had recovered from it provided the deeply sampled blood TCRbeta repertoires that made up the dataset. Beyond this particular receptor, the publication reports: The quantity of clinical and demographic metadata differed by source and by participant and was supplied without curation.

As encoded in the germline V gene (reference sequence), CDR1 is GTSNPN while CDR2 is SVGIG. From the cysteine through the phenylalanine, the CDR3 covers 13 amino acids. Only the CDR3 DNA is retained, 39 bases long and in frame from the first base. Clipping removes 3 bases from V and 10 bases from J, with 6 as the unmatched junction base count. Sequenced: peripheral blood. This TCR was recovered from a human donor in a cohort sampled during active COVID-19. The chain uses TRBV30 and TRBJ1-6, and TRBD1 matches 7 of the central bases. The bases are TGTGCCTGGAGCACAGGGGTAGGGTCACCCCTCCACTTT. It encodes CAWSTGVGSPLHF.